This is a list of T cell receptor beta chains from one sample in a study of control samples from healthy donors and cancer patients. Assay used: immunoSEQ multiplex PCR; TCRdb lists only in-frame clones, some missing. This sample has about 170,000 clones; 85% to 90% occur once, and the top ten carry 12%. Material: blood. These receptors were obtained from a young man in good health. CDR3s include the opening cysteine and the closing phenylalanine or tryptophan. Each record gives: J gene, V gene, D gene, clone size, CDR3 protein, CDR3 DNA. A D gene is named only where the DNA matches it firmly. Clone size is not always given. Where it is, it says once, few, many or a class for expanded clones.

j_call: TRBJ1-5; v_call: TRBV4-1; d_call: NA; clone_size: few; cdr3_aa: CASSQYNGNAEPQHF; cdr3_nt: TGCGCCAGCAGCCAATATAATGGCAACGCGGAGCCCCAGCATTTT
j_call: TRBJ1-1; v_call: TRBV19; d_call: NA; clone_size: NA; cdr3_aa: CASRGDTEAFF; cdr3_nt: TGTGCCAGTAGAGGAGACACTGAAGCTTTCTTT
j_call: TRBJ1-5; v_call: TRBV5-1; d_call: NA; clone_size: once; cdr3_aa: CASSPGLNQPQHF; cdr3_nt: TGCGCCAGCAGCCCGGGCCTAAATCAGCCCCAGCATTTT
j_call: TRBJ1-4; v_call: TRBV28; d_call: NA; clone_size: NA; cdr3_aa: CASGRGINRKLFF; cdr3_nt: TGTGCCAGCGGGCGGGGTATCAATCGAAAACTGTTTTTT
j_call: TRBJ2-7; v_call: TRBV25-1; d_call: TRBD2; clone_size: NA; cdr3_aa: CASSESASGRLSYEQYF; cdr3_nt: TGTGCCAGCAGTGAATCGGCTAGCGGGAGACTATCCTACGAGCAGTACTTC
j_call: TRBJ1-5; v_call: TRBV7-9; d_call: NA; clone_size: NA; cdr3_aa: CASRPLDRLGDQPQHF; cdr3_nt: TGTGCCAGCAGACCCCTGGACCGCCTTGGAGATCAGCCCCAGCATTTT
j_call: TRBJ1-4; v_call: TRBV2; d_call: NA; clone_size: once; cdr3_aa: CASSEVKKLFF; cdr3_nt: TGTGCCAGCAGTGAGGTGAAAAAACTGTTTTTT
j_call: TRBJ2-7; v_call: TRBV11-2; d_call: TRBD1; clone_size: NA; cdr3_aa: CASSSPKGQRAYEQYF; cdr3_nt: TGTGCCAGCAGCTCCCCTAAGGGACAGCGCGCCTACGAGCAGTACTTC
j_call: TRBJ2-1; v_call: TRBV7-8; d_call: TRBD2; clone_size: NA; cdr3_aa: CASSLREGPYNEQFF; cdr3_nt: TGTGCCAGCAGCTTGCGGGAGGGCCCCTACAATGAGCAGTTCTTC
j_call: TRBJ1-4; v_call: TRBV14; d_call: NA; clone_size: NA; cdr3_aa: CASSRVDRRIEKLFF; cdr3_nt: TGTGCCAGCAGCCGAGTAGACAGAAGAATTGAAAAACTGTTTTTT
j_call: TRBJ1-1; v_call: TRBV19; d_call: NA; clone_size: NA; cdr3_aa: CASSIGGRGLNTEAFF; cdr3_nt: TGTGCCAGTAGTATAGGAGGGCGGGGCTTGAACACTGAAGCTTTCTTT
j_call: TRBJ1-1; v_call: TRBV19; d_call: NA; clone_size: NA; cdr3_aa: CASRSEGLNTEAFF; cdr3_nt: TGTGCCAGTAGGTCAGAAGGGCTGAACACTGAAGCTTTCTTT
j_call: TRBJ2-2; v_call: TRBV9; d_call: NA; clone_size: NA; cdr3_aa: CASSVGRGNTGELFF; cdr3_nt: TGTGCCAGCAGCGTAGGGCGGGGAAACACCGGGGAGCTGTTTTTT
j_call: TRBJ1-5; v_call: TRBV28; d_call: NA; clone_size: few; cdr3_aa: CASSLWAGSGGNQPQHF; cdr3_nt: TGTGCCAGCAGTTTATGGGCCGGCTCGGGCGGCAATCAGCCCCAGCATTTT
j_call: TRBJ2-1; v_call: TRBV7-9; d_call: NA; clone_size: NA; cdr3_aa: CASSLAVLPTAVPIF; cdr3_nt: TGTGCCAGCAGCTTAGCAGTTCTTCCGACCGCAGTCCCGATCTTC